This TCR beta chain was captured in a study of identical twins. Study conclusions and caveats: Fewer insertions were carried by abundant cord blood beta clonotypes, but none was seen in memory repertoires. The study drew conclusions from cross-sectional statistical analysis, not from following the same donors.

The V end was cut by 4 bases, the J end by 8 bases, with 15 bases between. Looked up from germline, CDR1 is MNHEY and CDR2 is SMNVEV (reference sequence). The CDR3 runs 15 residues. Comment on this clonotype: The antigen is unknown.

TCRdb re-derived calls from the 5' RACE reads in MiXCR, one entry per CDR3 protein. The data hold some 630,000 distinct CDR3 sequences, with under 8.5% observed a single time. The same data also went into a second study, on yellow fever vaccine responses in identical twins. That work states: Reportedly, twins' vaccine T cell responses looked partly convergent and partly personalized.

This receptor was identified in a woman between 18 and 30 years old in good health. The chain has TRBV27 and TRBJ1-6, with D perhaps matching TRBD1 (5 bases). Sequencing was done on a sample of PBMCs. The CDR3 bases are TGTGCCAGCAGTTCCCCCCGGGGGATAGATTCACCCCTCCACTTT. It yields the protein CASSSPRGIDSPLHF.